The 10 T cell receptor beta chains listed next were all sequenced from one sample in a study of blood T cell repertoires in COVID-19. Produced via immunoSEQ multiplex PCR; TCRdb's table is partial and in-frame only. The top ten hold roughly two fifths of the sample, which has some 74,000 clones, 75% to 85% seen once. The sequencing sample was made of peripheral blood. The source is a man aged 80 or over with acute or convalescent COVID-19.

The genes are TRBV19 and TRBJ1-5; 7 nucleotides match TRBD1. Germline V lookup: CDR1 LNHDA, CDR2 SQIVND (reference sequence). The J segment lost 7 bases and the V segment lost 6 bases, leaving 6 bases of the junction unmatched. The CDR3 totals 13 residues. The CDR3 sequence is CASRPQGLQPQHF. Written as DNA, the CDR3 is TGTGCCAGTAGGCCACAGGGGCTACAGCCCCAGCATTTT.

The V and J genes are TRBV7-2 and TRBJ2-1; D may be TRBD1 (6 bases). CDR3 size: 13 residues. Trimming removed 1 base from V and 13 bases from J, with 14 bases in between. From germline, CDR1 is SGHTA and CDR2 FQGNSA. CDR3 nucleotide sequence: TGTGCCAGCAGCTTAGGCCCGGACAGAACACAGTTCTTC. This gives the protein CASSLGPDRTQFF. Combining the CDR3 with reference TRBV7-2 and TRBJ2-1 gives the whole variable domain GAGVSQSPSNKVTEKGKDVELRCDPISGHTALYWYRQSLGQGLEFLIYFQGNSAPDKSGLPSDRFSAERTGGSVSTLTIQRTQQEDSAVYLCASSLGPDRTQFFGPGTRLTVL.

This clone has only a few counts. The chain carries TRBV29-1 and TRBJ2-3; 9 bases match TRBD2. The J segment lost 5 bases and the V segment lost 6 bases, leaving 9 bases of the junction unmatched. This CDR3 has 14 amino acids. Germline lookup yields CDR1 SQVTM and CDR2 ANQGSEA. The CDR3 bases are TGCAGCGTCGTTCTAGCGGGAAGTTTAGATACGCAGTATTTT. Amino acids: CSVVLAGSLDTQYF.

This clone came up a few times. The rearrangement uses TRBV7-2 and TRBJ1-2, with D uncertain. The germline gives CDR1 SGHTA, CDR2 FQGNSA. Trimming left V 5 bases short and J 3 bases short, with 4 bases between. The CDR3 contains 11 residues. CDR3 sequence reads: CASSDYYGYTF. In DNA, the CDR3 is TGTGCCAGCAGCGACTACTATGGCTACACCTTC.

This clone was observed at least ten times. The rearrangement uses TRBV5-6 and TRBJ1-5, with 8 bases lining up with TRBD1. V shed 1 base and J 6 bases; nucleotides not matched to a gene: 9. The CDR3 sequence is 16 residues long. From germline, CDR1 is SGHDT and CDR2 YYEEEE. The CDR3 region is CASSLLAGGAGQPQHF. The DNA for the CDR3 is TGTGCCAGCAGCTTGTTGGCAGGGGGCGCGGGTCAGCCCCAGCATTTT.

The CDR3: CASSEPGTGPGTQYF. The CDR3 DNA is TGTGCCAGCAGTGAACCCGGGACAGGGCCAGGGACCCAGTACTTC. The chain couples TRBV2 to TRBJ2-5; 9 positions match TRBD1. The CDR3 is made up of 15 amino acids. Germline CDR1 reads SNHLY; CDR2 reads FYNNEI. V shed 2 bases and J 7 bases; nucleotides not matched to a gene: 8. The full variable domain, its missing parts supplied by reference TRBV2 and TRBJ2-5, is EPEVTQTPSHQVTQMGQEVILRCVPISNHLYFYWYRQILGQKVEFLVSFYNNEISEKSEIFDDQFSVERPDGSNFTLKIRSTKLEDSAMYFCASSEPGTGPGTQYFGPGTRLLVL.

The chain carries TRBV7-8 and TRBJ2-7; TRBD1 aligns across 8 bases. The length of the CDR3 is 15 residues. J gave up 2 bases and V 2 bases, and 5 bases lay outside the gene matches. Germline CDR1 SGHVS, CDR2 FQNEAQ. The CDR3 bases are TGTGCCAGCAGCTTATCTACAGGGGGGACCTACGAGCAGTACTTC. Its protein product is CASSLSTGGTYEQYF.

This chain joins TRBV3-1 (or the pseudogene TRBV3-2) and TRBJ2-1; TRBD2 might be the D (6 bases). The germline CDR1 and CDR2 sequences are LGHDT and YNNKEL (reference sequence). The CDR3 spans 12 residues. The V gene lost 4 bases and the J gene lost 9 bases, with 10 bases spanning the gap. The CDR3 is CASSRMGGEQFF. In DNA form, the CDR3 reads TGTGCCAGCAGCCGCATGGGGGGTGAGCAGTTCTTC.

The gene calls are TRBV7-9 and TRBJ2-5, with TRBD1 matching 7 bases. The CDR3 extends over 13 amino acids. V trimming: 5 bases; J trimming: 5 bases; junction bases outside the gene matches: 5. The germline V gene has CDR1 SEHNR and CDR2 FQNEAQ (reference sequence). The CDR3 DNA follows: TGTGCCAGCAGCCCAGGGGGTCTGGAGACCCAGTACTTC. This codes for CASSPGGLETQYF.

The V call is TRBV7-2, the J call TRBJ2-3; 12 bases agree with TRBD2. The CDR3 totals 16 residues. From germline, CDR1 is SGHTA and CDR2 FQGNSA. With 5 bases clipped from V and 4 bases from J, the junction kept 7 bases outside the gene matches. This CDR3 is CASSTSSGGASDTQYF. The CDR3 DNA reads as TGTGCCAGCAGCACCTCTAGCGGGGGGGCTTCAGATACGCAGTATTTT.